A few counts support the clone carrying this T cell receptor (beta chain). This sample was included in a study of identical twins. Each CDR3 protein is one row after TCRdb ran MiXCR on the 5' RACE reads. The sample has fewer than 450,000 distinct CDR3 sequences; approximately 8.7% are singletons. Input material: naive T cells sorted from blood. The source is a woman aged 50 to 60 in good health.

CDR3 DNA: TGTGCCATCGGGACAGGGCCCAACATTCAGTACTTC. Protein: CAIGTGPNIQYF. The rearrangement joins TRBV12-3 or TRBV12-4 to TRBJ2-4; 9 nucleotides align to TRBD1. V lost 10 bases and J lost 7; bases outside the gene matches: 5. The CDR3 has 12 amino acids.